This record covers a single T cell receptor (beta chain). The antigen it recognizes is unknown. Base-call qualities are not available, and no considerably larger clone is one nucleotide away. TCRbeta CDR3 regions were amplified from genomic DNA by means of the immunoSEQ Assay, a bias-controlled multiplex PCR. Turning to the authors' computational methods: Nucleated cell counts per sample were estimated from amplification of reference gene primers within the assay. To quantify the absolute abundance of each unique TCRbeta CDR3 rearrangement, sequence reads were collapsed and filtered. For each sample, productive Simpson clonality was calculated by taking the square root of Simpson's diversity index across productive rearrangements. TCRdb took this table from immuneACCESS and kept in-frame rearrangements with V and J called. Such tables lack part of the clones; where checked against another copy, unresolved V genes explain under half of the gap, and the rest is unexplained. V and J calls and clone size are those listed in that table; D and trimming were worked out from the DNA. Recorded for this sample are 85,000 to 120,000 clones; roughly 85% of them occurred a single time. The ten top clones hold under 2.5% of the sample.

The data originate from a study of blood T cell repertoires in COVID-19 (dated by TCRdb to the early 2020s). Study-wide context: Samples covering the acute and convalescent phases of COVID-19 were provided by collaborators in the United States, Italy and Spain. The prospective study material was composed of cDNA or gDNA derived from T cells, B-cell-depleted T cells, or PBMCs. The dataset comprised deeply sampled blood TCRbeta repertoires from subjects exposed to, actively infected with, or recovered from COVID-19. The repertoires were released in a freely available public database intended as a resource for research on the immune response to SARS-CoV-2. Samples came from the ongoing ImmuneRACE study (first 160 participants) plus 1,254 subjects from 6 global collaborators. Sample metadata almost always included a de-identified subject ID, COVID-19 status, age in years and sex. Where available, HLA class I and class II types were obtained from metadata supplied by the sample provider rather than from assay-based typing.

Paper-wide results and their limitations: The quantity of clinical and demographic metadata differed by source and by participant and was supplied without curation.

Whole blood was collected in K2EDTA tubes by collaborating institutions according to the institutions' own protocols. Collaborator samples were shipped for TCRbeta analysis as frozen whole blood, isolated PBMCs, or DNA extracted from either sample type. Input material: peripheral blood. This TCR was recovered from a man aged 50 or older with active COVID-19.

The DNA reads as follows: TGTGCCAGCAGGGATCCAGGGTGGGTTTCACCCCTCCACTTT. It codes for CASRDPGWVSPLHF. Here the chain combines TRBV25-1 and TRBJ1-6, and possibly TRBD1, on 5 matching bases. The CDR3 covers 14 residues, taking in both the cysteine and the phenylalanine. The sequence is cut down to CDR3 DNA, 42 bases in frame from base 1. The germline ends are 15 bases apart after V is trimmed by 6 bases and J by 9 bases. From the germline V gene, CDR1 is MGHDK and CDR2 is SYGVNS.